This TCR beta chain came from a study of blood T cell repertoires in COVID-19. Assay: immunoSEQ multiplex PCR; the TCRdb copy retains only in-frame clones and omits some. The table includes 150,000 to 200,000 clones, 75% to 95% detected once. Germline values: CDR1 SNHLY, CDR2 FYNNEI. J gave up 2 bases and V 6 bases, and 1 base lay outside the gene matches. CDR3 length: 13 amino acids. This sequence originates from a man in his fifties or sixties with acute or convalescent COVID-19. The chain joins TRBV2 to TRBJ2-1; 7 bases align to TRBD2. Input material: peripheral blood. The CDR3 region is CASRTSAYNEQFF. The CDR3 nucleotides read TGTGCCAGCAGAACTAGCGCCTACAATGAGCAGTTCTTC. The full variable domain, completed using reference TRBV2 and TRBJ2-1, is EPEVTQTPSHQVTQMGQEVILRCVPISNHLYFYWYRQILGQKVEFLVSFYNNEISEKSEIFDDQFSVERPDGSNFTLKIRSTKLEDSAMYFCASRTSAYNEQFFGPGTRLTVL.